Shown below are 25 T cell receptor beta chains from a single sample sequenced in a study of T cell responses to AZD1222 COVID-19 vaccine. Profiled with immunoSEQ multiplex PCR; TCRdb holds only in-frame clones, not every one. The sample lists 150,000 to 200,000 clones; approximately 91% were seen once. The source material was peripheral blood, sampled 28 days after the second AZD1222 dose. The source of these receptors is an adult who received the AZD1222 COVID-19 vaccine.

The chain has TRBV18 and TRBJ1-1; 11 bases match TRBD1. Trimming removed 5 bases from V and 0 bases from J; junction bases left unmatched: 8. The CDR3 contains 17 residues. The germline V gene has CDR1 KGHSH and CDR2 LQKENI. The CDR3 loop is CASSFGQGASMNTEAFF. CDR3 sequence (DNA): TGTGCCAGCTCATTCGGACAGGGGGCTTCCATGAACACTGAAGCTTTCTTT.

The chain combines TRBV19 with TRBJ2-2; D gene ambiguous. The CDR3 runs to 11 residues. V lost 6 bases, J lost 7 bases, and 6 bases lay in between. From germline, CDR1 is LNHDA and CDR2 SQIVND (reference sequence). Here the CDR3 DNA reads TGTGCCAGTAGCCTTGACGGGGAGCTGTTTTTT. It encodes CASSLDGELFF.

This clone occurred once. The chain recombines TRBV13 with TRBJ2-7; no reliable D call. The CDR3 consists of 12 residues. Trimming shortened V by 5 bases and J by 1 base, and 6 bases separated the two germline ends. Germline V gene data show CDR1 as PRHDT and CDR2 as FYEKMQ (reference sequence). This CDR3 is CASSHRSYEQYF. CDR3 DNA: TGTGCCAGCAGCCACCGGTCCTACGAGCAGTACTTC.

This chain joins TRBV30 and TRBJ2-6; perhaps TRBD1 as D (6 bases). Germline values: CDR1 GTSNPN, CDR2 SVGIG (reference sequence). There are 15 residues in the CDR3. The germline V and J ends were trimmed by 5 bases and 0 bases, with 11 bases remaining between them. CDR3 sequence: CAWQGQISGANVLTF. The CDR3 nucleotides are TGTGCCTGGCAGGGACAAATCTCTGGGGCCAACGTCCTGACTTTC.

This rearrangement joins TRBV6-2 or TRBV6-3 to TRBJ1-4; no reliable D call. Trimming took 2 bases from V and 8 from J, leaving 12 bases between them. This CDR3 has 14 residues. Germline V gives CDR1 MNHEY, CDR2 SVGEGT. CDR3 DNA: TGTGCCAGCAGTTACACGGGAGACTTAGAAAAACTGTTTTTT. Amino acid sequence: CASSYTGDLEKLFF.

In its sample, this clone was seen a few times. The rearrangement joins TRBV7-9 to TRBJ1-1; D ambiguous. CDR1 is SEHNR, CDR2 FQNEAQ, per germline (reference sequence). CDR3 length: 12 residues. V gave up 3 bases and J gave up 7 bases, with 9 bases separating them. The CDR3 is CASSLAESEAFF. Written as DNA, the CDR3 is TGTGCCAGCAGCTTGGCTGAGAGTGAAGCTTTCTTT. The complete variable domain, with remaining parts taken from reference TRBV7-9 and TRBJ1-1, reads DTGVSQNPRHKITKRGQNVTFRCDPISEHNRLYWYRQTLGQGPEFLTYFQNEAQLEKSRLLSDRFSAERPKGSFSTLEIQRTEQGDSAMYLCASSLAESEAFFGQGTRLTVV.

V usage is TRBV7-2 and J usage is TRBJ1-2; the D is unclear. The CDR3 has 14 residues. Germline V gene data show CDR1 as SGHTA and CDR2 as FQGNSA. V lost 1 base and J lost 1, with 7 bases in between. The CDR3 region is CASSLGGSNYGYTF. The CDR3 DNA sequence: TGTGCCAGCAGCTTAGGCGGCAGTAACTATGGCTACACCTTC.

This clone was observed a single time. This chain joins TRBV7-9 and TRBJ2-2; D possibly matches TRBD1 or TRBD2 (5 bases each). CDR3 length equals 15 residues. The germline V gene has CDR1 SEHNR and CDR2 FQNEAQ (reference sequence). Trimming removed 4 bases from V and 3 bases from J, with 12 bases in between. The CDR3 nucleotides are TGTGCCAGCAGCTCCCAGTGGGGGTACACCGGGGAGCTGTTTTTT. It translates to CASSSQWGYTGELFF.

CDR3 nucleotides: TGTGCCAGCAGTCCCCGACGAGGGTTTAATCAGCCCCAGCATTTT. It encodes CASSPRRGFNQPQHF. This chain links TRBV6-5 with TRBJ1-5; D is unclear. The germline CDR1 and CDR2 sequences are MNHEY and SVGAGI. The CDR3 totals 15 residues. The V end lost 5 bases, the J end lost 4 bases, and 15 bases lay between the germline ends.

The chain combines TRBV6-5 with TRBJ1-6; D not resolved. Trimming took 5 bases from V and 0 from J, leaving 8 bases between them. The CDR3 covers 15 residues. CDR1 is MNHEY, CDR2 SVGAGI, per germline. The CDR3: CASSPLGSYNSPLHF. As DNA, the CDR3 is TGTGCCAGCAGTCCCTTGGGCTCCTATAATTCACCCCTCCACTTT.

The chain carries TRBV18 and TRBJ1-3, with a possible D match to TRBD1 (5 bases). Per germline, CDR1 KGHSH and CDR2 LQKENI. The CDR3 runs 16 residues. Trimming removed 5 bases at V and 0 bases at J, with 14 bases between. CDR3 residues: CASSSTVISSGNTIYF. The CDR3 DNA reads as TGTGCCAGCTCATCGACAGTGATAAGCTCTGGAAACACCATATATTTT.

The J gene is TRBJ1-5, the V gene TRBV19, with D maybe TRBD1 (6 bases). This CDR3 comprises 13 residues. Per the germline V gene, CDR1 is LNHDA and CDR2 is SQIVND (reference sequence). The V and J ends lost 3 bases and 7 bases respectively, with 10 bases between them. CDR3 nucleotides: TGTGCCAGTAGTATGGGGGGCTTGCAGCCCCAGCATTTT. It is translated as CASSMGGLQPQHF. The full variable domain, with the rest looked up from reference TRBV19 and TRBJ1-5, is DGGITQSPKYLFRKEGQNVTLSCEQNLNHDAMYWYRQDPGQGLRLIYYSQIVNDFQKGDIAEGYSVSREKKESFPLTVTSAQKNPTAFYLCASSMGGLQPQHFGDGTRLSIL.

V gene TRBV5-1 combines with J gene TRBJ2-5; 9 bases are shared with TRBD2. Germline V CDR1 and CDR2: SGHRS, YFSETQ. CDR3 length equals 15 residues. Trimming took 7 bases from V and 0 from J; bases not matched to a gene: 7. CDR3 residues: CASGTSGLYQETQYF. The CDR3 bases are TGCGCCAGCGGCACTAGCGGGCTGTACCAAGAGACCCAGTACTTC.

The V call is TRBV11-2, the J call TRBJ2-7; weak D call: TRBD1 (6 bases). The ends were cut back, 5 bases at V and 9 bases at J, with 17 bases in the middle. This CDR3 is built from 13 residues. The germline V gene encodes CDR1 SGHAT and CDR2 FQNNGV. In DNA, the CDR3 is TGTGCCAGCAGCCTCCTATCTCTCAGGGGGCAGTACTTC. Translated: CASSLLSLRGQYF.

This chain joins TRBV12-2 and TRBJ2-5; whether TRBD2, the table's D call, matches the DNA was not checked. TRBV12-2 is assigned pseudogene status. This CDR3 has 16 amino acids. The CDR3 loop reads CASRSEFGWWRETQYF. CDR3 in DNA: TGTGCAAGTCGCTCAGAGTTCGGATGGTGGAGAGAGACCCAGTACTTC.

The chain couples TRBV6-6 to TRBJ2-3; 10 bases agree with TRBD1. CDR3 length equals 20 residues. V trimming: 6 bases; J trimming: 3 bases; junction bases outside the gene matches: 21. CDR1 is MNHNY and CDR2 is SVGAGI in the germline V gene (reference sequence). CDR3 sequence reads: CASSSVRDRGLFEGTDTQYF. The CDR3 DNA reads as TGTGCCAGCAGCTCAGTACGGGACAGGGGACTTTTTGAGGGGACAGATACGCAGTATTTT.

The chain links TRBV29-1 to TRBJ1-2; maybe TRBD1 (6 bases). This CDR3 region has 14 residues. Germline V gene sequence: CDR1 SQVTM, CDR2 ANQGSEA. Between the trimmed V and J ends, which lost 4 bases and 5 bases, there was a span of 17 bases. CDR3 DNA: TGCAGCGTTGGGGGGGCAGAAGCCTATTATGGCTACACCTTC. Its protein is CSVGGAEAYYGYTF.

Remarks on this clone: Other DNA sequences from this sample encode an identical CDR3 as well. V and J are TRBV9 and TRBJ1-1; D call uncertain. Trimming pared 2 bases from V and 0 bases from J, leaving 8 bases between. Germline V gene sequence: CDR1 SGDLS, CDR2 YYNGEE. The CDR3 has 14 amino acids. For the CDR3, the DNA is TGTGCCAGCAGCGTTGGAGGGATGAACACTGAAGCTTTCTTT. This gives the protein CASSVGGMNTEAFF.

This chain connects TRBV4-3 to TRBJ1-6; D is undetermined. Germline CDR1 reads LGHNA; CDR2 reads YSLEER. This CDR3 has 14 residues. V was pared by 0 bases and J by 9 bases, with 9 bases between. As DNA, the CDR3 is TGCGCCAGCAGCCAAGATGCAACCGGTTCACCCCTCCACTTT. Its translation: CASSQDATGSPLHF.

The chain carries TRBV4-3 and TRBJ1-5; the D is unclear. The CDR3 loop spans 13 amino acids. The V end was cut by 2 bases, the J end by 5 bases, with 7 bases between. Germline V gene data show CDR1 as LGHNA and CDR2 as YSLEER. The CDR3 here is CASSQQLDQPQHF. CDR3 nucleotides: TGCGCCAGCAGCCAACAACTAGATCAGCCCCAGCATTTT.

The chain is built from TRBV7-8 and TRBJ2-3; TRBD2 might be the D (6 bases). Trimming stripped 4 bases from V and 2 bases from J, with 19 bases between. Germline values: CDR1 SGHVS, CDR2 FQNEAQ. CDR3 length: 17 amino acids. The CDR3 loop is CASSSNAGGANTDTQYF. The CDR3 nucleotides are TGTGCCAGCAGCTCCAATGCCGGCGGGGCCAACACAGATACGCAGTATTTT.

This CDR3 reads CASSLNPGQGRSGANVLTF. CDR3 in DNA: TGTGCCAGCAGTCTAAACCCGGGACAGGGTCGCTCTGGGGCCAACGTCCTGACTTTC. The chain uses TRBV6-4 and TRBJ2-6; TRBD1 aligns across 9 bases. V lost 5 bases, J lost 0 bases, and 11 bases stayed unmatched. There are 19 residues in the CDR3. The germline gives CDR1 MRHNA, CDR2 SNTAGT.

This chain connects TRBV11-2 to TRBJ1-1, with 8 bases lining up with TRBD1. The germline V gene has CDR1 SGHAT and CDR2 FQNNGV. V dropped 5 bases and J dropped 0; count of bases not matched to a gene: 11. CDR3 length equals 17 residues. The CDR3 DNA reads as TGTGCCAGCAGCCCACGGACAGGGAGGGTGGTGAACACTGAAGCTTTCTTT. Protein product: CASSPRTGRVVNTEAFF.

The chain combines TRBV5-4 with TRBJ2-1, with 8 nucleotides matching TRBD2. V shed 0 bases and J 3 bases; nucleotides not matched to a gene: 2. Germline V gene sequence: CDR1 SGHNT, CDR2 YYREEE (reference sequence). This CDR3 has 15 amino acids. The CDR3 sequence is CASSLVSGGYNEQFF. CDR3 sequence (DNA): TGTGCCAGCAGCTTGGTGAGCGGGGGCTACAATGAGCAGTTCTTC.

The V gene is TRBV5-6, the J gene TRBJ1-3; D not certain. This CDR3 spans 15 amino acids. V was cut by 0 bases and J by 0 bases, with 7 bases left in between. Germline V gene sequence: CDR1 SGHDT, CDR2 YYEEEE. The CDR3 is CASSLGPDSGNTIYF. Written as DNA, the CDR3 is TGTGCCAGCAGCTTGGGACCAGACTCTGGAAACACCATATATTTT.